This T cell receptor (beta chain) derives from a study of radiotherapy plus CTLA-4 blockade in lung cancer. The wider study: Among enrolled patients, less than 20% responded and 31% achieved disease control. Regarding the study as a whole: According to reports, early shifts in blood T cell clones, alongside interferon-beta, forecast response most accurately.

A note on this clone: Its target is not known.

The CDR3 extends over 14 amino acids. V shed 5 bases and J 0 bases; nucleotides not matched to a gene: 1. Germline V gene lookup returns CDR1 SGHTA and CDR2 FQGNSA. It was focal radiation plus CTLA-4 blockade with ipilimumab that patients with chemo-refractory metastatic non-small-cell lung cancer received. Sequenced by immunoSEQ multiplex PCR; TCRdb stores in-frame clones only, minus some. Of tens of thousands of clones in the sample, around 86% were seen once. The chain joins TRBV7-2 to TRBJ2-1; 7 nucleotides align to TRBD1. This receptor was obtained from a human donor with non-small cell lung cancer that progressed on radiotherapy plus ipilimumab. Here the sequenced sample was peripheral blood, taken from a patient treated with radiotherapy plus ipilimumab. CDR3 amino acids: CASSRQGSYNEQFF. CDR3 sequence (DNA): TGTGCCAGCAGCCGACAGGGCTCCTACAATGAGCAGTTCTTC.